These T cell receptor beta chains were read from a single sample in a study of regulatory T cells in long-lasting Graves disease. TCRdb reanalysed the multiplex PCR reads using MiXCR and keeps one entry per CDR3 protein. The table shows about half a million distinct CDR3 sequences, with about 12% occurring only once. The data also belong to a second study, concerning T cells in Graves' hyperthyroidism and ophthalmopathy.

Sequencing used peripheral blood mononuclear cells (PBMCs), obtained at new diagnosis, from a patient treated with antithyroid drugs. These receptors were collected from a woman in her 30s with Graves disease. The CDR3 runs from the conserved cysteine through the conserved F or W. A D gene is named only where the DNA matches it firmly. Expanded clones are given a class, and other clones once, few, many or no size at all.

v_call: TRBV7-9; d_call: -; j_call: TRBJ2-7; clone_size: many; cdr3_aa: CASSLAPTIYEQYF; cdr3_nt: TGTGCCAGCAGCTTAGCGCCCACCATCTACGAGCAGTACTTC
v_call: TRBV11-2; d_call: -; j_call: TRBJ2-5; clone_size: -; cdr3_aa: CASSSDWGETQYF; cdr3_nt: TGTGCCAGCAGTTCCGACTGGGGGGAGACCCAGTACTTC
v_call: TRBV30; d_call: -; j_call: TRBJ1-1; clone_size: many; cdr3_aa: CAWSYMNTEAFF; cdr3_nt: TGTGCCTGGAGTTATATGAACACTGAAGCTTTCTTT
v_call: TRBV18; d_call: TRBD1; j_call: TRBJ1-1; clone_size: many; cdr3_aa: CASSPGQGTEAFF; cdr3_nt: TGTGCCAGCAGCCCGGGACAGGGCACTGAAGCTTTCTTT
v_call: TRBV19; d_call: -; j_call: TRBJ2-6; clone_size: few; cdr3_aa: CASSSPSGSWANVLTF; cdr3_nt: TGTGCCAGTAGTTCCCCCTCGGGGTCCTGGGCCAACGTCCTGACTTTC
v_call: TRBV10-3; d_call: TRBD2; j_call: TRBJ2-3; clone_size: many; cdr3_aa: CAITDGETSGISTDTQYF; cdr3_nt: TGTGCCATCACCGATGGGGAGACTAGCGGGATTAGCACAGATACGCAGTATTTT
v_call: TRBV7-9; d_call: TRBD1; j_call: TRBJ2-7; clone_size: many; cdr3_aa: CASSPRHGQDRTYEQYF; cdr3_nt: TGTGCCAGCAGCCCGAGGCACGGACAGGACCGTACATACGAGCAGTACTTC
v_call: TRBV20-1; d_call: TRBD2; j_call: TRBJ2-7; clone_size: -; cdr3_aa: CSAITSGYKNEQYF; cdr3_nt: TGCAGTGCTATTACTAGCGGGTATAAGAACGAGCAGTACTTC
v_call: TRBV11-2; d_call: TRBD1; j_call: TRBJ2-7; clone_size: -; cdr3_aa: CASSFGMWGTGSYEQYF; cdr3_nt: TGTGCCAGCAGCTTTGGTATGTGGGGGACAGGGTCCTACGAGCAGTACTTC
v_call: TRBV19; d_call: -; j_call: TRBJ2-5; clone_size: many; cdr3_aa: CASSIRDGETQYF; cdr3_nt: TGTGCCAGTAGTATAAGGGACGGAGAGACCCAGTACTTC
v_call: TRBV7-8; d_call: TRBD2; j_call: TRBJ2-7; clone_size: many; cdr3_aa: CASSFVLFSVAGRSYEQYF; cdr3_nt: TGTGCCAGCAGCTTCGTCTTATTCTCGGTAGCGGGCCGTTCCTACGAGCAGTACTTC
v_call: TRBV24-1; d_call: -; j_call: TRBJ2-5; clone_size: few; cdr3_aa: CATSDFQGETQYF; cdr3_nt: TGTGCCACCAGTGATTTCCAGGGGGAGACCCAGTACTTC
v_call: TRBV7-2; d_call: TRBD2; j_call: TRBJ2-1; clone_size: -; cdr3_aa: CASSFGLAGSYNEQFF; cdr3_nt: TGTGCCAGCAGCTTTGGACTAGCGGGGTCCTACAATGAGCAGTTCTTC
v_call: TRBV20-1; d_call: -; j_call: TRBJ1-1; clone_size: -; cdr3_aa: CSASRQGREAFF; cdr3_nt: TGCAGTGCTAGTAGGCAGGGCAGGGAAGCTTTCTTT
v_call: TRBV12-3/TRBV12-4; d_call: TRBD2; j_call: TRBJ2-7; clone_size: -; cdr3_aa: CASSFGQRGSPYEQYF; cdr3_nt: TGTGCCAGCAGTTTTGGGCAGCGGGGGTCCCCCTACGAGCAGTACTTC
v_call: TRBV7-8; d_call: TRBD2; j_call: TRBJ2-2; clone_size: -; cdr3_aa: CASRKGGTSGINGELFF; cdr3_nt: TGTGCCAGCAGGAAAGGGGGGACTAGCGGGATCAACGGGGAGCTGTTTTTT
v_call: TRBV28; d_call: -; j_call: TRBJ1-2; clone_size: many; cdr3_aa: CASSPRGGPNYGYTF; cdr3_nt: TGTGCCAGCAGCCCTAGGGGGGGCCCCAACTATGGCTACACCTTC
v_call: TRBV7-8; d_call: -; j_call: TRBJ2-5; clone_size: many; cdr3_aa: CASSLNRDKETQYF; cdr3_nt: TGTGCCAGCAGCTTAAACAGAGACAAAGAGACCCAGTACTTC
v_call: TRBV4-1; d_call: TRBD2; j_call: TRBJ2-7; clone_size: -; cdr3_aa: CASSQTTSGGPYEQYF; cdr3_nt: TGCGCCAGCAGCCAAACCACTAGCGGGGGGCCTTACGAGCAGTACTTC
v_call: TRBV20-1; d_call: -; j_call: TRBJ2-5; clone_size: -; cdr3_aa: CSAARDAQETQYF; cdr3_nt: TGCAGTGCTGCAAGGGACGCCCAGGAGACCCAGTACTTC
v_call: TRBV18; d_call: -; j_call: TRBJ2-5; clone_size: many; cdr3_aa: CARRGAGEETQYF; cdr3_nt: TGTGCCCGCCGGGGGGCGGGAGAAGAGACCCAGTACTTC
v_call: TRBV28; d_call: TRBD1; j_call: TRBJ1-2; clone_size: many; cdr3_aa: CASRNPGQGFNGYTF; cdr3_nt: TGTGCCAGCAGGAACCCCGGACAGGGGTTTAATGGCTACACCTTC
v_call: TRBV3-1; d_call: TRBD2; j_call: TRBJ2-3; clone_size: many; cdr3_aa: CASSLRRGGRSSDTQYF; cdr3_nt: TGTGCCAGCAGCCTCCGAAGGGGCGGGAGGTCATCAGATACGCAGTATTTT
v_call: TRBV6-1; d_call: -; j_call: TRBJ2-2; clone_size: few; cdr3_aa: CASKLDSHGMNTGELFF; cdr3_nt: TGTGCCAGCAAGCTGGACAGTCATGGGATGAACACCGGGGAGCTGTTTTTT
v_call: TRBV7-9; d_call: -; j_call: TRBJ2-3; clone_size: few; cdr3_aa: CAMHRGGGTDTQYF; cdr3_nt: TGTGCCATGCACAGGGGAGGGGGCACAGATACGCAGTATTTT
v_call: TRBV11-3; d_call: TRBD2; j_call: TRBJ2-3; clone_size: many; cdr3_aa: CASSLGAGGTDTQYF; cdr3_nt: TGTGCCAGCAGCCTAGGCGCGGGAGGGACAGATACGCAGTATTTT
v_call: TRBV27; d_call: TRBD1; j_call: TRBJ1-5; clone_size: many; cdr3_aa: CATRGTGTGDQPQHF; cdr3_nt: TGTGCCACCCGAGGGACAGGGACCGGGGATCAGCCCCAGCATTTT
v_call: TRBV27; d_call: TRBD1; j_call: TRBJ1-2; clone_size: -; cdr3_aa: CASSFGTGVGYTF; cdr3_nt: TGTGCCAGCAGTTTCGGGACAGGGGTTGGCTACACCTTC
v_call: TRBV18; d_call: -; j_call: TRBJ1-2; clone_size: many; cdr3_aa: CASTSGTSKGYGYTF; cdr3_nt: TGTGCCAGCACCAGCGGGACTTCGAAAGGCTATGGCTACACCTTC
v_call: TRBV20-1; d_call: -; j_call: TRBJ2-4; clone_size: -; cdr3_aa: CSARVGGGPSFAKNIQYF; cdr3_nt: TGCAGTGCTAGAGTAGGAGGGGGCCCTAGTTTTGCCAAAAACATTCAGTACTTC
v_call: TRBV19; d_call: TRBD2; j_call: TRBJ2-1; clone_size: many; cdr3_aa: CASSMGLASHEQFF; cdr3_nt: TGTGCCAGTAGTATGGGACTAGCGAGCCATGAGCAGTTCTTC
v_call: TRBV5-1; d_call: -; j_call: TRBJ2-3; clone_size: -; cdr3_aa: CASTQNGRSTDTQYF; cdr3_nt: TGCGCCAGCACACAAAACGGGAGAAGCACAGATACGCAGTATTTT
v_call: TRBV7-3; d_call: TRBD2; j_call: TRBJ2-1; clone_size: many; cdr3_aa: CASSLYPSGRNYNEQFF; cdr3_nt: TGTGCCAGCAGCTTATACCCTAGCGGGAGGAATTACAATGAGCAGTTCTTC
v_call: TRBV20-1; d_call: -; j_call: TRBJ2-7; clone_size: many; cdr3_aa: CSADRPRRDEQYF; cdr3_nt: TGCAGTGCCGACAGACCACGCAGGGACGAGCAGTACTTC
v_call: TRBV7-9; d_call: TRBD2; j_call: TRBJ2-1; clone_size: few; cdr3_aa: CASSSGLAGIVRNEQFF; cdr3_nt: TGTGCCAGCAGCTCAGGACTAGCGGGAATCGTACGGAATGAGCAGTTCTTC